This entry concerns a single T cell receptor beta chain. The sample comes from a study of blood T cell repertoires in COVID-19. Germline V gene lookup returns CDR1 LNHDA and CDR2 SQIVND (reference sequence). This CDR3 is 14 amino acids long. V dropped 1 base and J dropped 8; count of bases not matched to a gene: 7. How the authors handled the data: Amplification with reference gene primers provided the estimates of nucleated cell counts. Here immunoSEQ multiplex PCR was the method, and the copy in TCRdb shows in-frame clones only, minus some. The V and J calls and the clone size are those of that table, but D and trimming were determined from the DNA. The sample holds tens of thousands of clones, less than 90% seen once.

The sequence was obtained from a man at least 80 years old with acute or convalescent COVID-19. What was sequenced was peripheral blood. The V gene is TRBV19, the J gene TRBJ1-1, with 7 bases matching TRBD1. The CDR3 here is CASSIVPPTGEAFF. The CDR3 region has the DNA TGTGCCAGTAGTATAGTCCCCCCGACAGGGGAAGCTTTCTTT. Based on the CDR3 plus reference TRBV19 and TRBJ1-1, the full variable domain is DGGITQSPKYLFRKEGQNVTLSCEQNLNHDAMYWYRQDPGQGLRLIYYSQIVNDFQKGDIAEGYSVSREKKESFPLTVTSAQKNPTAFYLCASSIVPPTGEAFFGQGTRLTVV.